A single sample is the source of the 20 T cell receptor beta chains below, sequenced in a study of response to subunit inactivated influenza vaccine. Each CDR3 protein is one row after TCRdb ran MiXCR on the RT-PCR reads. Among 550,000 to 650,000 distinct CDR3 sequences listed, about 12% were seen once. This specimen was PBMCs from blood, taken on the day of vaccination. The receptors derive from a man aged 45-60 years who received an inactivated influenza vaccine.

The rearrangement links TRBV7-9 to TRBJ1-5, with 9 bases that match TRBD1. Trimming took 5 bases from V and 6 from J; bases not matched to a gene: 11. The V gene's germline CDR1 is SEHNR and CDR2 FQNEAQ (reference sequence). This CDR3 has 16 residues. The CDR3 loop reads CASSPNRGHLGQPQHF. The CDR3 DNA follows: TGTGCCAGCAGCCCTAACAGGGGGCACTTAGGTCAGCCCCAGCATTTT.

The gene calls are TRBV11-2 and TRBJ2-1, with 9 positions matching TRBD1. CDR3 length: 16 residues. Trimming at V came to 5 bases and at J to 5 bases, leaving 10 bases not matched to a gene. CDR1 is SGHAT and CDR2 is FQNNGV in the germline V gene. The CDR3 sequence is CASSRWGQGGDNEQFF. CDR3 bases: TGTGCCAGCAGCCGCTGGGGACAGGGTGGAGACAATGAGCAGTTCTTC.

This chain links TRBV9 with TRBJ2-5, with D perhaps matching TRBD2 (6 bases). This CDR3 region has 15 residues. The V end was cut by 0 bases, the J end by 4 bases, with 13 bases between. Per germline, CDR1 SGDLS and CDR2 YYNGEE. The CDR3 region has the DNA TGTGCCAGCAGCGTAGATCCGGGAGAGGGAGAGACCCAGTACTTC. This gives the protein CASSVDPGEGETQYF.

The table lists this clonotype with many counts. J is TRBJ2-3 and V is TRBV4-2; D uncertain. V lost 1 base, J lost 6 bases, and 11 bases lay in between. CDR1 and CDR2 (germline): LGHNA, YNFKEQ. The CDR3 covers 14 residues. As DNA, the CDR3 is TGTGCCAGCAGCCAAGGGGCCTCCCTCGATACGCAGTATTTT. Its protein product is CASSQGASLDTQYF.

This clonotype was seen more than once but under ten times. The V gene is TRBV6-2 or TRBV6-3, the J gene TRBJ2-1; D not resolved. Germline values: CDR1 MNHEY, CDR2 SVGEGT. The CDR3 totals 12 residues. V lost 6 bases and J lost 4, with 7 bases in between. In nucleotides, the CDR3 is TGTGCCAGCAGAGGGCCTTACAATGAGCAGTTCTTC. Its protein is CASRGPYNEQFF.

This clonotype appeared a few times. This chain connects TRBV12-3 or TRBV12-4 to TRBJ1-2, with a tentative D call TRBD1 (6 bases). The CDR3 is 13 amino acids. V lost 6 bases and J 5 bases, leaving 13 bases between the germline ends. The CDR3 DNA reads TGTGCCAGCAGCCGGACAGCTTGGTATGGCTACACCTTC. Amino acids: CASSRTAWYGYTF.

This clonotype was counted many times. The genes are TRBV20-1 and TRBJ2-5; D is uncertain. The CDR3 is made up of 12 amino acids. Germline V gene sequence: CDR1 DFQATT, CDR2 SNEGSKA (reference sequence). V was cut by 5 bases and J by 6 bases, with 13 bases left in between. The CDR3 bases are TGCAGTGCTTCTGGTGTTCGGAAGACCCAGTACTTC. Residues: CSASGVRKTQYF.

The chain links TRBV10-3 to TRBJ1-5; the match to TRBD1 covers 7 bases. Trimming took 10 bases from V and 3 from J; bases not matched to a gene: 12. CDR3 length: 15 amino acids. Germline V gives CDR1 ENHRY, CDR2 SYGVKD. CDR3 in DNA: TGTGCCACCGCTAAAAAGACAGGGAACAATCAGCCCCAGCATTTT. Translated, it gives CATAKKTGNNQPQHF.

This clonotype turned up a few times. The rearrangement uses TRBV4-3 and TRBJ2-3, with D uncertain. V was shortened by 0 bases and J by 1 base, with 11 bases between the two germline ends. CDR3 length: 16 amino acids. Germline V gene lookup returns CDR1 LGHNA and CDR2 YSLEER. CDR3 sequence: CASSQDRLRRTDTQYF. The CDR3 DNA reads TGCGCCAGCAGCCAAGATAGACTGCGACGCACAGATACGCAGTATTTT.

This clonotype was recorded a few times. This chain uses TRBV28 with TRBJ1-1, with 10 bases matching TRBD1. Germline lookup yields CDR1 MDHEN and CDR2 SYDVKM. The V segment lost 6 bases and the J segment 11 bases; nucleotides outside the gene matches: 9. This CDR3 comprises 13 residues. The CDR3 is CASRPGTGVYAFF. DNA of the CDR3: TGTGCCAGCAGACCCGGGACAGGGGTTTACGCTTTCTTT.

This clonotype was observed many times. The chain recombines TRBV6-2 or TRBV6-3 with TRBJ2-2, with D hard to call. The V and J ends lost 10 bases and 5 bases respectively, with 14 bases between them. CDR1 is MNHEY and CDR2 is SVGEGT in the germline V gene. This CDR3 region has 13 residues. Here the CDR3 reads CATLARLTGELFF. The CDR3 DNA is TGTGCCACCTTGGCCAGATTAACCGGGGAGCTGTTTTTT.

Many counts were recorded for this clonotype. The junction shows a germline mismatch at one end, possibly a read error. The chain is built from TRBV5-1 and TRBJ2-7, with D possibly being TRBD1 (5 bases). This CDR3 has 14 amino acids. The germline V gene encodes CDR1 SGHRS and CDR2 YFSETQ. The DNA for the CDR3 is TGTGCCAGCAGCTTAGGCAGGGCCTCCTACGAGCAGTACTTC. Translating gives CASSLGRASYEQYF.

The genes are TRBV11-2 and TRBJ2-2; 10 bases fit TRBD1. Germline values: CDR1 SGHAT, CDR2 FQNNGV. With 4 bases clipped from V and 4 bases from J, the junction kept 9 bases outside the gene matches. The CDR3 loop spans 17 amino acids. The CDR3: CASSSNPGTGVTGELFF. For the CDR3, the DNA is TGTGCCAGCAGCTCAAACCCCGGGACAGGGGTCACCGGGGAGCTGTTTTTT.

This clonotype turned up a few times. The J gene is TRBJ2-1, the V gene TRBV2, with 15 nucleotides matching TRBD2. CDR1 SNHLY and CDR2 FYNNEI come from the germline V gene. There are 13 residues in the CDR3. Trimming at V came to 10 bases and at J to 12 bases, leaving 7 bases not matched to a gene. The CDR3 here is CAIRTSGGVVQFF. CDR3 sequence (DNA): TGTGCCATCAGGACTAGCGGGGGGGTGGTGCAGTTCTTC.

This clonotype occurred many times. The rearrangement uses TRBV5-1 and TRBJ2-2; 8 bases align to TRBD1. Germline V gene sequence: CDR1 SGHRS, CDR2 YFSETQ. The ends lost 0 bases at V and 6 bases at J; junction bases unmatched: 7. The CDR3 is made up of 16 amino acids. This CDR3 is CASSLEFRGRAGELFF. The CDR3 DNA reads TGCGCCAGCAGCTTGGAGTTCAGGGGGCGCGCCGGGGAGCTGTTTTTT.

The chain couples TRBV24-1 to TRBJ2-2; TRBD2 might be the D (6 bases). The CDR3 covers 16 residues. CDR1 is KGHDR, CDR2 SFDVKD, per germline. The V end lost 6 bases, the J end lost 2 bases, and 15 bases lay between the germline ends. In DNA form, the CDR3 reads TGTGCCACCAGTCCTCAGGGAGGATCCAACACCGGGGAGCTGTTTTTT. Residues: CATSPQGGSNTGELFF.

This clonotype was detected a few times. The rearrangement joins TRBV9 to TRBJ2-5, with a weak D call TRBD2 (6 bases). Trimming pared 0 bases from V and 4 bases from J, leaving 13 bases between. CDR1 and CDR2 from the germline V gene are SGDLS and YYNGEE. The CDR3 covers 15 residues. The CDR3 reads CASSVGLNGGETQYF. The CDR3 region has the DNA TGTGCCAGCAGCGTAGGCCTTAACGGGGGAGAGACCCAGTACTTC.

This clonotype was detected only once. Possible read error: a much larger clone is one base away. V usage is TRBV5-1 and J usage is TRBJ2-2; D not resolved. Looked up from germline, CDR1 is SGHRS and CDR2 is YFSETQ. The length of the CDR3 is 15 residues. CDR3 residues: CSSSLAKMGAGELFF. The CDR3 DNA is TGCTCCAGCAGCTTGGCCAAGATGGGCGCCGGGGAGCTGTTTTTT.

This clonotype was counted at least ten times. The chain uses TRBV7-9 and TRBJ2-2; D may match TRBD1 or TRBD2 (6 bases each). There are 15 residues in the CDR3. V lost 3 bases and J lost 1, with 9 bases in between. The germline gives CDR1 SEHNR, CDR2 FQNEAQ (reference sequence). This CDR3 reads CASSFGGVNTGELFF. CDR3 nucleotides: TGTGCCAGCAGCTTCGGGGGCGTGAACACCGGGGAGCTGTTTTTT.

The CDR3 coding sequence is TGTGCCAGCTCACCCCCCCAGGGAGTGGCCGGGGAGCTGTTTTTT. Encoded protein: CASSPPQGVAGELFF. The chain is built from TRBV18 and TRBJ2-2; either TRBD1 or TRBD2 may fit D (5 bases each). The CDR3 is made up of 15 amino acids. CDR1 and CDR2 (germline): KGHSH, LQKENI. Trimming took off 3 bases at V and 6 bases at J, with 14 bases between the two ends.